The TCR beta chain under discussion was sequenced for a study of chemoradiotherapy in HPV16-positive cancers. Study overall: Candidate HPV-specific T-cell clones and common TCR motifs came from functional assays in a couple of HPV16-positive patients. Study results and limitations: The functional HPV-specific definition rests on just a couple of HPV16-positive patients. HPV-responsive T-cell expansion during chemoradiotherapy was linked to improved recurrence-free survival in HPV16-positive patients.

In germline, CDR1 is SGDLS, CDR2 YYNGEE. Deletions cut 0 bases from V and 1 base from J, with 4 bases between. This CDR3 is built from 13 residues. Profiled with immunoSEQ multiplex PCR; TCRdb holds only in-frame clones, not every one. The sample lists fewer than 25,000 clones; roughly 92% were seen once. As to this clone: Its specificity is not known.

Samples were taken several times over chemoradiotherapy. Sequencing was performed on blood, taken from a patient who underwent chemoradiotherapy. The rearrangement links TRBV9 to TRBJ1-1, with no clear D. This TCR was recovered from a human donor with HPV-associated anogenital cancer. Here the CDR3 DNA reads TGTGCCAGCAGCGTAGAGCCGAACACTGAAGCTTTCTTT. Translation gives CASSVEPNTEAFF.